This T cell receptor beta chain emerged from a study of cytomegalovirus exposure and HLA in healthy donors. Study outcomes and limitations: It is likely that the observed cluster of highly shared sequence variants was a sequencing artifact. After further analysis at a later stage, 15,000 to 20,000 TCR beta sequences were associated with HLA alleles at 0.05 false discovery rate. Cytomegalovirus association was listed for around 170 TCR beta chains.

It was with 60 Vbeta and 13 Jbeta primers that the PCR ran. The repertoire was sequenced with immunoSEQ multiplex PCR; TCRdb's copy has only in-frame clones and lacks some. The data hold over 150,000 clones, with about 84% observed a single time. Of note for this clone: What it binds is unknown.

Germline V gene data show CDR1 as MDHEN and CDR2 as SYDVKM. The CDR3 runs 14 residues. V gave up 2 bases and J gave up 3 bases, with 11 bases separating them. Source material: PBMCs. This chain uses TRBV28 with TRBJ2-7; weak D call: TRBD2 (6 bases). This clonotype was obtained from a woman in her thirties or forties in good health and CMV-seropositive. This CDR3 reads CASSLGRDLYEQYF. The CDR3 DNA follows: TGTGCCAGCAGTTTAGGGCGGGATCTCTACGAGCAGTACTTC.